This TCR beta chain was retrieved from a study of T cells in Graves' hyperthyroidism and ophthalmopathy. The investigators amplified TCR beta CDR3 regions from RNA transcripts. HTBI primers were employed in a first-round RT-PCR of the TCR CDR3. Each CDR3 protein is one row after TCRdb ran MiXCR on the multiplex PCR reads. The table includes some 490,000 distinct CDR3 sequences, around a fifth detected once. Patients affected by ophthalmopathy presented a Clinical Activity Score of at least 3, a NOSPECS grade of at least 4, and disease duration below 3 months. Whole-study results and caveats: Most thyroid-expanded clonotypes above 0.001 were also found in blood. Stable hyperthyroidism and ophthalmopathy were separated using 13 V-J signatures.

Comments on this clonotype: Its antigen is unknown.

There are 13 residues in the CDR3. Deletions cut 4 bases from V and 2 bases from J, with 12 bases between. Germline V gene data show CDR1 as GTSNPN and CDR2 as SVGIG (reference sequence). Material for sequencing was blood. This receptor was obtained from a woman in her 70s with Graves' ophthalmopathy. This chain connects TRBV30 to TRBJ2-7; D is perhaps TRBD2 (6 bases). Here the CDR3 reads CAWNSGPPYEQYF. CDR3 bases: TGTGCCTGGAATAGCGGCCCCCCCTACGAGCAGTACTTC.